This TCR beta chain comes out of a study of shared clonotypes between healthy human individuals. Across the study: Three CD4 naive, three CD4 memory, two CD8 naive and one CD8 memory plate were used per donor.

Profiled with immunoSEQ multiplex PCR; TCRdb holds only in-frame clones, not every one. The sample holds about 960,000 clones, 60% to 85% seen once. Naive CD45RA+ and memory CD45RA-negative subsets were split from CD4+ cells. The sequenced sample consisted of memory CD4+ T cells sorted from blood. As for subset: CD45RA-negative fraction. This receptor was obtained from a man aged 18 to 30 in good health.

The chain's CDR3 is CASSERGRGAADTQYF. CDR3 nucleotides: TGTGCCAGCAGTGAAAGGGGGCGGGGGGCCGCAGATACGCAGTATTTT. V and J are TRBV25-1 and TRBJ2-3, with D possibly TRBD2 on 8 matching bases. The germline V gene has CDR1 MGHDK and CDR2 SYGVNS. The CDR3 runs 16 residues. Trimming took off 2 bases at V and 4 bases at J, with 16 bases between the two ends.